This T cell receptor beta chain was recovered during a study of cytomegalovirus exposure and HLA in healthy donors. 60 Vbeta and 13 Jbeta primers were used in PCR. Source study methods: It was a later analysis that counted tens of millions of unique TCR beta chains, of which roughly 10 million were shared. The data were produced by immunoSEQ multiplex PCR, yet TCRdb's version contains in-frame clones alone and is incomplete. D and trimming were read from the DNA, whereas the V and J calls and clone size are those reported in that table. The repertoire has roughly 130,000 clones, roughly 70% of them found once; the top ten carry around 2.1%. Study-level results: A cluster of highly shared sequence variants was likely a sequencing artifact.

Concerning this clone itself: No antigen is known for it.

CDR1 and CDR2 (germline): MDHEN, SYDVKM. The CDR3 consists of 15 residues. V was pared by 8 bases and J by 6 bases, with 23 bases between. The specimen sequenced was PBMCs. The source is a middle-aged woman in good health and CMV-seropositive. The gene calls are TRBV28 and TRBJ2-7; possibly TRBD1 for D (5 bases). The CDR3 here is CASLSPRQQISEQYF. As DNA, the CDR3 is TGTGCCAGCTTGAGCCCCAGACAGCAGATTAGCGAGCAGTACTTC.